This TCR beta chain was sequenced during a study of cytomegalovirus exposure and HLA in healthy donors. Study outcomes and limitations: Being productive about 90% or about 30% of the time was typical of most TCR beta V segments in an earlier analysis.

With respect to this clone: Its antigen is unknown.

Vbeta (60) and Jbeta (13) primers were used in the PCR. The repertoire was sequenced with immunoSEQ multiplex PCR; TCRdb's copy has only in-frame clones and lacks some. Altogether 100,000 to 150,000 clones are present, roughly 80% being singletons, with the ten largest covering approximately 1.1%. Donors consisted of healthy bone marrow donors. This clonotype was sampled from a boy between 10 and 17 years old in good health and CMV-seronegative. Sequenced material: PBMCs.

This CDR3 is CASTQGSAEQFF. In DNA, the CDR3 is TGTGCCTCAACCCAGGGATCGGCTGAGCAGTTCTTC. J is TRBJ2-1 and V is TRBV2, with D maybe TRBD1 (5 bases). Trimming removed 11 bases from V and 9 bases from J, with 17 bases in between. Germline-derived CDR1 and CDR2 are SNHLY and FYNNEI. The CDR3 runs to 12 residues.